This T cell receptor (beta chain) derives from a study of regulatory and conventional T cells in RAG deficiency (dated by TCRdb to the late 2010s). Regarding the complete study: High-throughput TCR beta sequencing was used to compare the diversity and composition of the Treg, conventional CD4+ and CD8+ T cell repertoires of RAG-deficient patients with those of healthy controls. Here is what the overall study found, with its caveats: In Omenn syndrome patients, sorted CD25-high CD127-low cells may represent peripherally activated cells rather than bona fide Treg cells. Unique TCR beta sequences from Treg cells were roughly 100-fold fewer in Omenn syndrome and CID/AS patients than controls, versus around 9.6-fold for other subsets. For some subjects, some T-cell subset analyses were not performed. Shorter CDR3 lengths were found in all patient T-cell subsets, and >75% Treg-Tconv repertoire overlap at nucleotide and amino acid level was observed in Omenn syndrome patients. Compared with control T-cell subpopulations, the RAG-deficient patients had markedly lower Shannon entropy and higher Simpson indices.

About this clone itself: Its antigen is still unknown. There are no base qualities to consult, and no much larger clone falls within one base.

Before genomic DNA extraction, regulatory T cells were purified from blood as CD4+CD25-high CD127-low cells. Several healthy control donors were used as the comparison group for repertoire analyses. The library was prepared using the immunoSEQ multiplex PCR assay. Rearranged TCR beta chain products were amplified from the genomic DNA of sorted T-cell subsets and were then sequenced. The source study handled its data this way. Shannon entropy and Simpson indices were used to measure the diversity of productive TCR beta rearrangements in each repertoire. Clonal expansion was assessed using the summed frequency of the 100 most abundant productive TCR beta clonotypes among total reads. The TRB repertoires were evaluated with a self-reactivity index based on amino acid usage at CDR3beta positions 6 and 7. Two-way ANOVA was applied to the repertoire analyses, whereas Student t or Mann-Whitney tests were applied to the flow cytometric analyses. TCRdb provides this immuneACCESS table in a form limited to in-frame rearrangements. Some clones are lacking; in checked studies, under half of them reflect an unresolved V gene, and why the rest are absent is not known. The V and J calls and the clone size are those of that table, but D and trimming were determined from the DNA. A total of roughly 8,500 clones appear in this sample, approximately 93% of them only once. In total, the top ten clones hold 1.5% to 1.7% of the sample.

The V end gives up 1 base and the J end 8 bases, leaving 4 bases in the junction not matched to a gene. CDR1 and CDR2 were assigned from the germline V gene (reference sequence) as LNHDA and SQIVND. The CDR3, from cysteine to phenylalanine, totals 14 residues. Only the CDR3 DNA is retained, 42 bases long and in frame from the first base. The same data also went into a second study, on regulatory T cells. Looking at the second paper: The multiplex PCR used 52 forward TRBV primers and 13 reverse TRBJ primers, with assay-based and computational corrections for amplification bias. In patients, repertoires had restricted unique TRB V-J pairs and skewed V and J gene usage, with regulatory T cells showing the most marked changes. The study compared T-cell receptor beta repertoires of sorted regulatory, conventional CD4+ and CD8+ T cells between CD3G-deficient patients and healthy controls. Peripheral blood mononuclear cells were isolated by Ficoll density separation. Within the immunoSEQ assay, multiplex PCR amplified rearranged TRB loci from genomic DNA. TRB amplicons were sequenced on an Illumina HiSeq platform. Custom algorithms error-filtered the raw sequences and aligned the raw sequences to reference gene sequences, after which the immunoSEQ online tools were used for analysis. Productive and nonproductive TRB rearrangement frequencies were evaluated among both unique and total sequences. Groups were compared by t tests, Mann-Whitney tests or two-way ANOVA performed in Prism software.

Specimen: CD127- CD25+ CD4+ Tregs sorted from blood. This clonotype originated in a human donor in good health. The rearrangement combines TRBV19 with TRBJ2-1, with 8 bases aligning to TRBD2. The bases read TGTGCCAGTAGTATAGGTGAGCGGGAGCATGAGCAGTTCTTC. Translated, it gives CASSIGEREHEQFF.